This is a list of T cell receptor beta chains from one sample in a study of blood T cells in healthy people across ages. TCRdb fed the 5' RACE reads into MiXCR, producing one record per CDR3 protein. This sample has around 1,500,000 distinct CDR3 sequences, with 28% found just once. Sequencing was carried out using blood. These receptors were collected from a woman in her twenties or thirties in good health. Both conserved end residues are part of each CDR3. Each record gives: clone size, V gene, D gene, J gene, CDR3 DNA, CDR3 protein. A D gene is named only where the DNA matches it firmly. For some rows the clone size is stated as once, few or many, or as a class when expanded; others skip it.

size: .; V: TRBV20-1; D: .; J: TRBJ1-2; DNA: TGCAGTGCTGCGAGGGGGAGTCATGGCTACACCTTC; CDR3: CSAARGSHGYTF
size: many; V: TRBV6-1; D: TRBD1; J: TRBJ2-5; DNA: TGTGCCAGCAGTGTACAGACAGGGGGGGAAGAGACCCAGTACTTC; CDR3: CASSVQTGGEETQYF
size: .; V: TRBV14; D: .; J: TRBJ1-2; DNA: TGTGCCAGCAGCGATATCGGAGGGCTCCCATATGGCTACACCTTC; CDR3: CASSDIGGLPYGYTF
size: many; V: TRBV5-1; D: .; J: TRBJ1-1; DNA: TGCGCCAGCAGCTTCGACAGATTGAACACTGAAGCTTTCTTT; CDR3: CASSFDRLNTEAFF
size: few; V: TRBV7-9; D: TRBD2; J: TRBJ2-7; DNA: TGTGCCAGCAGCTTAAGCCTAGCGGGAGGCCGGGGAGCCTACGAGCAGTACTTC; CDR3: CASSLSLAGGRGAYEQYF
size: few; V: TRBV7-4; D: .; J: TRBJ1-1; DNA: TGTGCCAGCAGCTTAGAAAAGGACAGAGGACGGAACACTGAAGCTTTCTTT; CDR3: CASSLEKDRGRNTEAFF
size: .; V: TRBV6-4; D: .; J: TRBJ1-1; DNA: TGTGCCAGCAGATCAGAGGCCTGGTTGAACACTGAAGCTTTCTTT; CDR3: CASRSEAWLNTEAFF
size: few; V: TRBV11-1; D: .; J: TRBJ2-7; DNA: TGTGCCAGCAGCTTAGCTTTTCGTCCGGCGAGCTACGAGCAGTACTTC; CDR3: CASSLAFRPASYEQYF
size: .; V: TRBV27; D: .; J: TRBJ2-6; DNA: TGTGCCACCTCGGGGACTGGGGCCAACGTCCTGACTTTC; CDR3: CATSGTGANVLTF
size: many; V: TRBV27; D: .; J: TRBJ2-5; DNA: TGTGCCAGCAGTTTATACCCAGGGGCCCTCCAAGAGACCCAGTACTTC; CDR3: CASSLYPGALQETQYF
size: few; V: TRBV5-1; D: TRBD1; J: TRBJ1-2; DNA: TGCGCCAGCAGCTACGACAGGGGGCAAAACTATGGCTACACCTTC; CDR3: CASSYDRGQNYGYTF
size: .; V: TRBV7-2; D: TRBD2; J: TRBJ2-7; DNA: TGTGCCAGCAGCGAGACTAGCGGGGCCCTCTTCTCCTACAATGAGCAGTACTTC; CDR3: CASSETSGALFSYNEQYF
size: many; V: TRBV7-9; D: TRBD1; J: TRBJ2-4; DNA: TGTGCCAGCAGCCTACGGACAGGGAACATTCAGTACTTC; CDR3: CASSLRTGNIQYF
size: .; V: TRBV20-1; D: .; J: TRBJ2-3; DNA: TGCAGTGCTAGAGATACGGGAGTTCTCACAGATACGCAGTATTTT; CDR3: CSARDTGVLTDTQYF
size: few; V: TRBV6-6; D: .; J: TRBJ2-7; DNA: TGTGCCAGCAGTTACTCTCCTAGCGTTGAGCAGTACTTC; CDR3: CASSYSPSVEQYF
size: many; V: TRBV20-1; D: TRBD1; J: TRBJ2-4; DNA: TGCAGTGCCCCAGTACAGGGGATAAACATTCAGTACTTC; CDR3: CSAPVQGINIQYF
size: .; V: TRBV12-3/TRBV12-4; D: .; J: TRBJ2-7; DNA: TGTGCCAGCACGGGTGGGAGGCCCTACGAGCAGTACTTC; CDR3: CASTGGRPYEQYF
size: few; V: TRBV5-1; D: TRBD2; J: TRBJ2-5; DNA: TGCGCCAGCAGACGGGAGGAGGGGTTGACCCAGTACTTC; CDR3: CASRREEGLTQYF
size: few; V: TRBV24-1; D: .; J: TRBJ2-7; DNA: TGTGCCACCAGTCAACGGGGGCCCTCCAACGAGCAGTACTTC; CDR3: CATSQRGPSNEQYF
size: once; V: TRBV10-1; D: TRBD2; J: TRBJ2-3; DNA: TGCGCCAGCAGTGAGGACCTAGCGGGGGGCACAGATACGCAGTATTTT; CDR3: CASSEDLAGGTDTQYF
size: few; V: TRBV5-1; D: .; J: TRBJ2-2; DNA: TGTGCCAGCAGCTTAACTTTAAACACCGGGGAGCTGTTTTTT; CDR3: CASSLTLNTGELFF
size: .; V: TRBV28; D: .; J: TRBJ2-7; DNA: TGTGCCAGCAGTTTCGAAGTAAACGAGCAGTACTTC; CDR3: CASSFEVNEQYF
size: many; V: TRBV12-3/TRBV12-4; D: .; J: TRBJ2-5; DNA: TGTGCCAGCACTTCTCGGGGAGGTGGGGAGACCCAGTACTTC; CDR3: CASTSRGGGETQYF
size: .; V: TRBV5-1; D: .; J: TRBJ2-5; DNA: TGCGCCAGCAGCTTCCAGGGGTCGAAAGAGACCCAGTACTTC; CDR3: CASSFQGSKETQYF